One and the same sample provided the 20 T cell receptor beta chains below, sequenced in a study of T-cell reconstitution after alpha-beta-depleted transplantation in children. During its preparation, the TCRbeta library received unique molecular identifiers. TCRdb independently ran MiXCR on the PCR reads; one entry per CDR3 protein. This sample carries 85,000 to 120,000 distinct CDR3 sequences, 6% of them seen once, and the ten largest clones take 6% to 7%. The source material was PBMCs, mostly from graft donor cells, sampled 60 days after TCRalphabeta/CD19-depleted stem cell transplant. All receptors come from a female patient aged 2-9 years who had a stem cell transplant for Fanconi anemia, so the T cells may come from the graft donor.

The CDR3 coding sequence is TGCAGTGCCGGCGGGTTGACTAGCGGGGGGGCGGTCAGCTCCTACAATGAGCAGTTCTTC. Its translation: CSAGGLTSGGAVSSYNEQFF. The gene calls are TRBV20-1 and TRBJ2-1; 14 nucleotides agree with TRBD2. The CDR3 is 20 residues long. Germline V gene sequence: CDR1 DFQATT, CDR2 SNEGSKA (reference sequence). The junction had 16 bases not matched to a gene; V was cut back by 6 bases and J by 0 bases.

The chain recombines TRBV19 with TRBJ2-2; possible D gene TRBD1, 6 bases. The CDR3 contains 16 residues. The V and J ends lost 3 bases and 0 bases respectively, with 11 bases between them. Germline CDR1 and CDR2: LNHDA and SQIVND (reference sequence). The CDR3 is CASSMRAGANTGELFF. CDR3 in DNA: TGTGCCAGTAGTATGCGGGCAGGGGCGAACACCGGGGAGCTGTTTTTT. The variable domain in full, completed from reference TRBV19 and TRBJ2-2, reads DGGITQSPKYLFRKEGQNVTLSCEQNLNHDAMYWYRQDPGQGLRLIYYSQIVNDFQKGDIAEGYSVSREKKESFPLTVTSAQKNPTAFYLCASSMRAGANTGELFFGEGSRLTVL.

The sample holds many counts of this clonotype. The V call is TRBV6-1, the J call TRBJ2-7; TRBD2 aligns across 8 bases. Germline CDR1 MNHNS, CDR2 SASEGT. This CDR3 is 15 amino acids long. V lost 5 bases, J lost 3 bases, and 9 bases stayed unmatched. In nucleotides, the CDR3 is TGTGCCAGCAGTCATCCCGGGACTAGGCTCTACGAGCAGTACTTC. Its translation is CASSHPGTRLYEQYF.

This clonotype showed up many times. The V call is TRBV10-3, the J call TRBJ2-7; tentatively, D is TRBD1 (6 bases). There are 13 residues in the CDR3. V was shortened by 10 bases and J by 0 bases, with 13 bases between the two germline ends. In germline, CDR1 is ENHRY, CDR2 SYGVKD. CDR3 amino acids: CASLQGTSYEQYF. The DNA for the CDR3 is TGTGCCAGCCTACAGGGTACCTCCTACGAGCAGTACTTC.

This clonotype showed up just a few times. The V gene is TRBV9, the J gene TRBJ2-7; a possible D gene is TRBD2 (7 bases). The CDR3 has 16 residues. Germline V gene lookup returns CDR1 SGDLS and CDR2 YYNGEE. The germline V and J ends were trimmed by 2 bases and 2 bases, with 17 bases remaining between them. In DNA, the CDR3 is TGTGCCAGCAGCGTTGGGATCGGGGGGCTGGCCTACGAGCAGTACTTC. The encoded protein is CASSVGIGGLAYEQYF. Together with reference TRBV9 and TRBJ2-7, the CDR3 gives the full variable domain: DSGVTQTPKHLITATGQRVTLRCSPRSGDLSVYWYQQSLDQGLQFLIQYYNGEERAKGNILERFSAQQFPDLHSELNLSSLELGDSALYFCASSVGIGGLAYEQYFGPGTRLTVT.

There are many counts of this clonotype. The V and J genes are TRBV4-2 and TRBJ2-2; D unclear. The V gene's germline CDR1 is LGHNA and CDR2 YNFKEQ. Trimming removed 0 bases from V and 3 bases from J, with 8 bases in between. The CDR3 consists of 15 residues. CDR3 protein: CASSQDPTYTGELFF. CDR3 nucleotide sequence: TGTGCCAGCAGCCAAGACCCTACTTACACCGGGGAGCTGTTTTTT.

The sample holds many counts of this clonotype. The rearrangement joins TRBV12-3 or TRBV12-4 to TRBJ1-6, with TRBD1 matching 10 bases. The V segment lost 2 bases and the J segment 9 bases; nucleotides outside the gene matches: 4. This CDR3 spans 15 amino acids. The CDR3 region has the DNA TGTGCCAGCAGTTTACTCGGGACAGGGGTTTCACCCCTCCACTTT. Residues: CASSLLGTGVSPLHF.

CDR3 sequence reads: CASSYSDYRESGNQPQHF. CDR3 DNA: TGTGCCAGCAGTTACTCCGATTACAGGGAGAGCGGCAATCAGCCCCAGCATTTT. The chain recombines TRBV6-2 or TRBV6-3 with TRBJ1-5; D is possibly TRBD1 (6 bases). CDR3 length equals 18 residues. Germline loops: CDR1 MNHEY, CDR2 SVGEGT. V lost 0 bases to trimming and J lost 2 bases, with 17 bases between them.

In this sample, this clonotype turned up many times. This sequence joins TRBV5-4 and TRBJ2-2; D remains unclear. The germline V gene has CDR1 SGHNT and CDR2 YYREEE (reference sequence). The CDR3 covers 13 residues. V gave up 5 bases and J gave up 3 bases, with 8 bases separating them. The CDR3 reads CASRFTDTGELFF. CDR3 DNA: TGTGCCAGCAGATTTACAGACACCGGGGAGCTGTTTTTT.

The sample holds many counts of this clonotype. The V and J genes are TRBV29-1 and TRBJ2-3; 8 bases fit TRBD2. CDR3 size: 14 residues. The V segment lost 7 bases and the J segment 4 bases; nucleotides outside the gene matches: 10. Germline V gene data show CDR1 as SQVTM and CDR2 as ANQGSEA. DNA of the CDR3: TGCAGCGGACGCACTAGCGGTTATTCAGATACGCAGTATTTT. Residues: CSGRTSGYSDTQYF.

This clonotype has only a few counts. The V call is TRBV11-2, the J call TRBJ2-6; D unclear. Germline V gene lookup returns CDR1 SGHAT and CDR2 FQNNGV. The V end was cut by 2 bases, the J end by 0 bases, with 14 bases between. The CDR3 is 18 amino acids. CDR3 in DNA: TGTGCCAGCAGCTTAAACCTCGGGCTCCTCTCTGGGGCCAACGTCCTGACTTTC. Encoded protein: CASSLNLGLLSGANVLTF. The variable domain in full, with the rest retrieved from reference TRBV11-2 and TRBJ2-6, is EAGVAQSPRYKIIEKRQSVAFWCNPISGHATLYWYQQILGQGPKLLIQFQNNGVVDDSQLPKDRFSAERLKGVDSTLKIQPAKLEDSAVYLCASSLNLGLLSGANVLTFGAGSRLTVL.

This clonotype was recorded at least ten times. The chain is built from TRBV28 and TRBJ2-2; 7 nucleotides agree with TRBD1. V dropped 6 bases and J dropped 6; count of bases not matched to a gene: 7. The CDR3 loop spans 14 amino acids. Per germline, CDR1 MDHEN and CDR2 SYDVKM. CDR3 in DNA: TGTGCCAGCAGGCGAGGGGGCGGATCCGGGGAGCTGTTTTTT. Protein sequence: CASRRGGGSGELFF. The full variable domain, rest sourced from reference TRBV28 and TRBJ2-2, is DVKVTQSSRYLVKRTGEKVFLECVQDMDHENMFWYRQDPGLGLRLIYFSYDVKMKEKGDIPEGYSVSREKKERFSLILESASTNQTSMYLCASRRGGGSGELFFGEGSRLTVL.

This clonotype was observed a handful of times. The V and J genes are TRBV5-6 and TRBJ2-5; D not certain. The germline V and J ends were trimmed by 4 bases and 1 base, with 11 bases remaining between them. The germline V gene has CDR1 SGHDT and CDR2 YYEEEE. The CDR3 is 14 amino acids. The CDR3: CASSLQAAQETQYF. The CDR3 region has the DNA TGTGCCAGCAGCCTGCAGGCGGCCCAAGAGACCCAGTACTTC.

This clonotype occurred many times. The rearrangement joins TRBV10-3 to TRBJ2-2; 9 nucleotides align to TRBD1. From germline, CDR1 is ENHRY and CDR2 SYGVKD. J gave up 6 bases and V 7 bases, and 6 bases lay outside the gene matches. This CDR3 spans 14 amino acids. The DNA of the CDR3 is TGTGCCATCATGGGACAGGGTTCGGCCGGGGAGCTGTTTTTT. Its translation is CAIMGQGSAGELFF.

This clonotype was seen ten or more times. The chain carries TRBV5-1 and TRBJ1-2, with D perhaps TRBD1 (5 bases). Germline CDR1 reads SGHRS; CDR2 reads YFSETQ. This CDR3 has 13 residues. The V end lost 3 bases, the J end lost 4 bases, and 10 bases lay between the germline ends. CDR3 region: CASSSQEIYGYTF. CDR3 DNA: TGCGCCAGCAGCTCACAGGAAATCTATGGCTACACCTTC.

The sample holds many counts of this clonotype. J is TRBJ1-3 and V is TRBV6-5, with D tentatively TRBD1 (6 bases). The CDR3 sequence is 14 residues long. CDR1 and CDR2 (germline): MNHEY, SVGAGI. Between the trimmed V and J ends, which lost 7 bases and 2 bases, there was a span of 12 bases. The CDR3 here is CASTKGGPGNTIYF. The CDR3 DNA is TGTGCCAGCACCAAGGGGGGGCCTGGAAACACCATATATTTT.

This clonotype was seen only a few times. In DNA, the CDR3 is TGCAGTGGACGAGCGGGAGAGGTCCACGAGCAGTACTTC. The encoded protein is CSGRAGEVHEQYF. V and J are TRBV20-1 and TRBJ2-7; 8 nucleotides align to TRBD2. Germline lookup yields CDR1 DFQATT and CDR2 SNEGSKA (reference sequence). V gave up 7 bases and J gave up 5 bases; unmatched junction bases: 10. This CDR3 spans 13 amino acids.

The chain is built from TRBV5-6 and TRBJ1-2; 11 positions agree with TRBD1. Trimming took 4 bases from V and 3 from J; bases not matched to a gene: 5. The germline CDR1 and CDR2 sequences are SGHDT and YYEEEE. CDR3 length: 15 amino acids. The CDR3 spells CASSLRTGGHYGYTF. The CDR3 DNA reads TGTGCCAGCAGCCTTCGGACAGGGGGCCACTATGGCTACACCTTC. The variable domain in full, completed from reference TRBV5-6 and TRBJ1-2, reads DAGVTQSPTHLIKTRGQQVTLRCSPKSGHDTVSWYQQALGQGPQFIFQYYEEEERQRGNFPDRFSGHQFPNYSSELNVNALLLGDSALYLCASSLRTGGHYGYTFGSGTRLTVV.

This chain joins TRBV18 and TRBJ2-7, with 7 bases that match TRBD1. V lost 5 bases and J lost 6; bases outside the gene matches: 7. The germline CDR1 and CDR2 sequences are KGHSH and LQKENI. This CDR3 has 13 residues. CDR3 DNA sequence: TGTGCCAGCTCAGATCAACAGGGGTTCGAGCAGTACTTC. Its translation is CASSDQQGFEQYF. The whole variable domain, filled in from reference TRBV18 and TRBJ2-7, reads NAGVMQNPRHLVRRRGQEARLRCSPMKGHSHVYWYRQLPEEGLKFMVYLQKENIIDESGMPKERFSAEFPKEGPSILRIQQVVRGDSAAYFCASSDQQGFEQYFGPGTRLTVT.

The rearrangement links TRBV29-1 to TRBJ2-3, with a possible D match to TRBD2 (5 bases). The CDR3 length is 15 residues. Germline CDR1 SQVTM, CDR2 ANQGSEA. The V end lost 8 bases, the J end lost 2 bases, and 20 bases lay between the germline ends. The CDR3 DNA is TGCAGCTCCGCATCGAGCGGAACCCCCACAGATACGCAGTATTTT. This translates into CSSASSGTPTDTQYF.